Here is one T cell receptor (beta chain) with its context. Its antigen is not identified. The sample belongs to a study of T cell repertoires in ileal Crohn's disease. Across the study: All patients had surgery for stricturing (approximately 61%) or penetrating (approximately 39%) disease.

Findings of the study overall: High-frequency clones were more common in sorted CD8 than CD4 cells.

Around 0.55 micrograms of biopsy DNA per sample underwent TCRB immunosequencing. Measured with immunoSEQ multiplex PCR; TCRdb has only the in-frame clones, and not every one. Here the sample spans about 17,000 clones, over 50% being singletons. Included were adult ileal or ileocolonic Crohn's patients indicated for ileocolonic resection. The source is an adult with Crohn's disease. The specimen was ileal tissue.

The CDR3: CASSRGGQLGNQPQHF. In DNA, the CDR3 is TGTGCCAGCAGCCGGGGGGGACAATTAGGCAATCAGCCCCAGCATTTT. The chain joins TRBV5-8 to TRBJ1-5, with D possibly being TRBD1 (6 bases). Germline V CDR1 and CDR2: SGHTS, YDEGEE. This CDR3 is 16 amino acids long. V was shortened by 4 bases and J by 2 bases, with 16 bases between the two germline ends.